This T cell receptor (beta chain) was obtained from a study of blood T cells in healthy people across ages. Findings of the study overall: Diversity figures derived from one million T cells were judged to underestimate the true value.

Trimming removed 9 bases from V and 11 bases from J, with 22 bases in between. Germline CDR1 reads MDHEN; CDR2 reads SYDVKM. This CDR3 comprises 13 residues. This clonotype came up many times. Antigen: not known. One base away lies a much larger clone, so this may be a sequencing read error. Sample-barcoded 5' priming and a J-beta primer mix drove a second PCR of roughly 7 to 11 cycles. One entry per CDR3 protein results from TCRdb running MiXCR on the 5' RACE reads. Here the sample spans 720,000 or so distinct CDR3 sequences, approximately 40% being singletons. The sequenced sample consisted of blood. This TCR derives from an elderly man in good health. The V and J genes are TRBV28 and TRBJ2-5; D may correspond to TRBD1 or TRBD2 (5 bases each). CDR3 sequence: CASRDPLYNEQYF. In nucleotides, the CDR3 is TGTGCCAGTCGGGACCCCCTCTACAATGAGCAGTACTTC.